This T cell receptor beta chain appears in the sequencing data of a study of monozygotic twins with inflammatory bowel disease. Reprocessing the 5' RACE reads, TCRdb reports a single entry for every CDR3 protein and omits DNA. Reported are tens of thousands of distinct CDR3 sequences; the ten largest clones contain 7.4%. CDR3 size: 11 residues. The germline V gene encodes CDR1 DFQATT and CDR2 SNEGSKA (reference sequence). This chain uses TRBV20-1 with TRBJ2-7. This TCR came from a human donor with ulcerative colitis or Crohn's disease, or a healthy co-twin of an affected twin (not recorded which). Source material: blood. The CDR3 loop is CSATLSYEQYF.